Presented here are 9 T cell receptor beta chains from one specimen sequenced in a study of blood T cell repertoires in COVID-19. Sequencing was performed with immunoSEQ multiplex PCR; in TCRdb, only in-frame clones are kept and a portion is missing. Seen here are tens of thousands of clones, around nine tenths observed once, and the top ten hold roughly 5%. Sequencing was carried out using peripheral blood. These receptors all stem from a man aged 60 to 75 with COVID-19, enrolled during active disease.

This sequence joins TRBV12-3 or TRBV12-4 and TRBJ1-1; D unresolved. The CDR3 runs to 11 residues. Trimming shortened V by 4 bases and J by 7 bases, and 7 bases separated the two germline ends. CDR3 DNA: TGTGCCAGCAGTTCAGGCTTTGAAGCTTTCTTT. Translated: CASSSGFEAFF.

The chain is built from TRBV24-1 and TRBJ2-3, with 7 bases aligning to TRBD1. CDR3 length equals 16 residues. Per the germline V gene, CDR1 is KGHDR and CDR2 is SFDVKD. The J segment lost 4 bases and the V segment lost 0 bases, leaving 6 bases of the junction unmatched. The CDR3 sequence: CATSDLRGQGADTQYF. In DNA form, the CDR3 reads TGTGCCACCAGTGATTTGAGGGGGCAAGGGGCAGATACGCAGTATTTT.

V is TRBV6-2 or TRBV6-3 and J is TRBJ1-1; TRBD1 matches 7 bases. The CDR3 loop spans 17 amino acids. CDR1 is MNHEY and CDR2 is SVGEGT in the germline V gene. J was trimmed by 2 bases and V by 2 bases; bases with no gene match: 11. This CDR3 is CASSYGGTVLRNTEAFF. CDR3 DNA: TGTGCCAGCAGTTACGGGGGGACAGTTTTACGCAACACTGAAGCTTTCTTT.

This chain connects TRBV24-1 to TRBJ2-3, with TRBD1 matching 10 bases. CDR1 and CDR2 (germline): KGHDR, SFDVKD. The CDR3 contains 17 residues. Trimming cost V 5 bases and J 2 bases; bases outside gene matches: 9. CDR3 DNA: TGTGCCACCAGTGGGGGGGACAGGGGATCAATCACAGATACGCAGTATTTT. Its translation: CATSGGDRGSITDTQYF.

The genes are TRBV24-1 and TRBJ2-1; D may be TRBD2 (5 bases). The CDR3 runs 15 residues. Trimming took 0 bases from V and 5 from J, leaving 10 bases between them. Germline CDR1 and CDR2: KGHDR and SFDVKD. The chain's CDR3 is CATSDLAASHNEQFF. Here the CDR3 DNA reads TGTGCCACCAGTGATTTGGCCGCTAGCCACAATGAGCAGTTCTTC.

This chain uses TRBV5-5 with TRBJ1-5; D ambiguous. Per germline, CDR1 SGHKS and CDR2 YYEKEE (reference sequence). The CDR3 is made up of 13 amino acids. Deletions cut 4 bases from V and 5 bases from J, with 10 bases between. This CDR3 is CASSGGRDQPQHF. CDR3 DNA: TGTGCCAGCAGCGGAGGGAGGGATCAGCCCCAGCATTTT.

The chain uses TRBV19 and TRBJ1-5; 8 positions match TRBD1. The V segment lost 5 bases and the J segment 2 bases; nucleotides outside the gene matches: 14. The CDR3 spans 18 residues. Germline CDR1 and CDR2: LNHDA and SQIVND (reference sequence). The CDR3 region has the DNA TGTGCCAGTAGTCTCCCGTTGGACAGGGCTGGGGGCAATCAGCCCCAGCATTTT. Amino acid sequence: CASSLPLDRAGGNQPQHF.

V and J are TRBV7-3 and TRBJ1-3; D call uncertain. With 5 bases removed from V and 2 bases from J, the gap between germline ends came to 7 bases. This CDR3 region has 13 residues. Looked up from germline, CDR1 is SGHTA and CDR2 is FQGTGA. As DNA, the CDR3 is TGTGCCAGCAGCCCCTCTCCTGGAAACACCATATATTTT. It specifies CASSPSPGNTIYF. Using reference TRBV7-3 and TRBJ1-3 for the parts outside the CDR3, the full variable domain is GAGVSQTPSNKVTEKGKYVELRCDPISGHTALYWYRQSLGQGPEFLIYFQGTGAADDSGLPNDRFFAVRPEGSVSTLKIQRTERGDSAVYLCASSPSPGNTIYFGEGSWLTVV.

This clone was recorded a few times. Other DNA sequences within the sample encode an identical CDR3. The chain uses TRBV30 and TRBJ1-1; 7 bases agree with TRBD1. CDR1 is GTSNPN and CDR2 is SVGIG in the germline V gene (reference sequence). J gave up 4 bases and V 1 base, and 0 bases lay outside the gene matches. This CDR3 has 12 residues. The CDR3 DNA reads TGTGCCTGGAGTGCAGGGGGCACTGAAGCTTTCTTT. Translation gives CAWSAGGTEAFF.